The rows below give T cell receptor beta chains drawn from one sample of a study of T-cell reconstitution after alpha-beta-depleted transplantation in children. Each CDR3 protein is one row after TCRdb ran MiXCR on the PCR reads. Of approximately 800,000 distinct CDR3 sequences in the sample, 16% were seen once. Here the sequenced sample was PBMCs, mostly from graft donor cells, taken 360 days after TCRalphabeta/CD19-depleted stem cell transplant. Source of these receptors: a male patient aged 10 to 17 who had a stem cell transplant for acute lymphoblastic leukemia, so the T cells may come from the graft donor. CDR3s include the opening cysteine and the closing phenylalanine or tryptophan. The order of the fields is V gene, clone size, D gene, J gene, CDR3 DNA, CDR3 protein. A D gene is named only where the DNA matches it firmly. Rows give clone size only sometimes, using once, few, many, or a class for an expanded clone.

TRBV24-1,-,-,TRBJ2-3,TGTGCCACCAGTGATCGAGGCAGGCTGGGGACAGATACGCAGTATTTT,CATSDRGRLGTDTQYF
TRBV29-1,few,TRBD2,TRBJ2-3,TGCAGCGGCTCGGGACTAGCGGGAGGAGGTAACACAGATACGCAGTATTTT,CSGSGLAGGGNTDTQYF
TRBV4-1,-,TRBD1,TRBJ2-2,TGCGCCAGCAGCCAGTTGACAGGGGGCCTAACCGGGGAGCTGTTTTTT,CASSQLTGGLTGELFF
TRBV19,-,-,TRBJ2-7,TGTGCCAGTAGTATATTGATAGCCTACGAGCAGTACTTC,CASSILIAYEQYF
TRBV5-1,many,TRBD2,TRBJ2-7,TGCGCCAGCAGCTTGTTGGTAGCGGGATTGGACGAGCAGTACTTC,CASSLLVAGLDEQYF
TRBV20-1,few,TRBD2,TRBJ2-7,TGCAGTGCTACCGGGACTAGCGCCTACGAGCAGTACTTC,CSATGTSAYEQYF
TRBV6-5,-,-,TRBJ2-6,TGTGCCAGCAGTGTACATCGGAGTTCTGGGGCCAACGTCCTGACTTTC,CASSVHRSSGANVLTF
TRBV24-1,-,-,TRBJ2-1,TGTGCCACCAGTGACCCTCTGGATGAGCAGTTCTTC,CATSDPLDEQFF
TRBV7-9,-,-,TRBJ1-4,TGTGCCAGCAGCCAACAGGGTAGGGATGAAAAACTGTTTTTT,CASSQQGRDEKLFF
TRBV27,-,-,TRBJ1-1,TGTGCCAGCAGTTTATCAACGGGGGTTGAAGCTTTCTTT,CASSLSTGVEAFF
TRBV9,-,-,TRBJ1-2,TGTGCCAGCAGCGTGTGGGACGGAAACTATGGCTACACCTTC,CASSVWDGNYGYTF
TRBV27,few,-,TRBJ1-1,TGTGCCAGCAGTCCTACGGGGGCATCCATAAAAATGAACACTGAAGCTTTCTTT,CASSPTGASIKMNTEAFF
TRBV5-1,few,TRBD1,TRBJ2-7,TGCGCCAGCAGCCCCTCATTAACAAGAACAGGGGCTCTTATACGCTACGAGCAGTACTTC,CASSPSLTRTGALIRYEQYF
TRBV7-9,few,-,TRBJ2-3,TGTGCCAGCAGCTTAACGGGAGCGGCAGATACGCAGTATTTT,CASSLTGAADTQYF
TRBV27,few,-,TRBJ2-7,TGTGCCAGCAGTTATCAGGGGGGATACGAGCAGTACTTC,CASSYQGGYEQYF
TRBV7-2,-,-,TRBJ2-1,TGTGCCAGCAGCTTAGAACTGGTGGCCAATGAGCAGTTCTTC,CASSLELVANEQFF
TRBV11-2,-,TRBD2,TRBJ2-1,TGTGCCAGCAGCTTAGGGAGACTAGCGGGCACCTACAATGAGCAGTTCTTC,CASSLGRLAGTYNEQFF
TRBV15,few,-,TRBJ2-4,TGTGCCACCAGCAGAGAGTTTTTTGGAAATTCGGCCAAAAACATTCAGTACTTC,CATSREFFGNSAKNIQYF
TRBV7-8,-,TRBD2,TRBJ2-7,TGTGCCAGCAGCTCCGCCGGGCGGTTGCGGGAGTTCTCCTACGAGCAGTACTTC,CASSSAGRLREFSYEQYF
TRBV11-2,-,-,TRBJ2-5,TGTGCCAGCAGCTACAGCCCAGGGGGGACCCGGTACTTC,CASSYSPGGTRYF
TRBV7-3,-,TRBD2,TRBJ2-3,TGTGCCAGCAGCCGTCTAGCGGGAGTCGGTAATACGCAGTATTTT,CASSRLAGVGNTQYF
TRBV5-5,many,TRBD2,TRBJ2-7,TGTGCCAGCAGCTTATTACTAGCGGGAGGGCGCACCGACGAGCAGTACTTC,CASSLLLAGGRTDEQYF
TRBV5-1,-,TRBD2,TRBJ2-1,TGCGCCAGCAGCTGGACTAGCGGGATTTTATACAATGAGCAGTTCTTC,CASSWTSGILYNEQFF
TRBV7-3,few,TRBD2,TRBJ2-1,TGTGCCAGCAGCTCCACTAGCGGGAGTGTCGCGGGGCAGTTCTTC,CASSSTSGSVAGQFF
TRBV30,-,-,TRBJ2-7,TGTGCCTGGAGTGTACTCTCTGGCTACGAGCAGTACTTC,CAWSVLSGYEQYF
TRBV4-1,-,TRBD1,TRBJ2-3,TGCGCCAGCAGCTGGGGACAGGGTTTGATCACAGATACGCAGTATTTT,CASSWGQGLITDTQYF
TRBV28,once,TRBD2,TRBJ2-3,TGTGCCAGCAGTTTACATCTAGCGGGAGGGTTCACAGATACGCAGTATTTT,CASSLHLAGGFTDTQYF
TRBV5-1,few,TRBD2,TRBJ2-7,TGCGCCAGCAGACAGGGACTAGCGGGAGACTACGAGCAGTACTTC,CASRQGLAGDYEQYF
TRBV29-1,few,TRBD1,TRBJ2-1,TGCAGCGGCCGGACAGGGGGTTACTCCAGCTCCTACAATGAGCAGTTCTTC,CSGRTGGYSSSYNEQFF
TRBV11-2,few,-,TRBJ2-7,TGTGCCAGCACTGAGGACTCCTACGAGCAGTACTTC,CASTEDSYEQYF
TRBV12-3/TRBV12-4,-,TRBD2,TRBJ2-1,TGTGCCAGCACCTTTGGGGGAGGGGAGCAGTTCTTC,CASTFGGGEQFF
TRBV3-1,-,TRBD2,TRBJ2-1,TGTGCCAGCAGCCAAGAAGGGCTAGCGGGGTTTGGGTTTAACAATGAGCAGTTCTTC,CASSQEGLAGFGFNNEQFF
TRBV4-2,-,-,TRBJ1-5,TGTGCCAGCAGCCATCGGAGGGTGGCCCATAGCAATCAGCCCCAGCATTTT,CASSHRRVAHSNQPQHF
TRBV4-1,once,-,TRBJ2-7,TGCGCCAGCAGCCAAGGTGACTTGATCTACGAGCAGCACTTC,CASSQGDLIYEQHF
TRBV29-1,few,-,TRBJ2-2,TGCAGCGTTGAAGCAGGGAGCGCGGACACCGGGGAGCTGTTTTTT,CSVEAGSADTGELFF
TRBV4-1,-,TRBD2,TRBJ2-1,TGCGCCAGCAGCGCACTGGGACTAGCGTTGAATGAGCAGTTCTTC,CASSALGLALNEQFF
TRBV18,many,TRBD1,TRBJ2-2,TGTGCCAGCTCACCGGGACAGCCCACCGGGGAGCTGTTTTTT,CASSPGQPTGELFF
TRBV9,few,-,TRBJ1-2,TGTGCCAGCAGCGTAGACTCTTACGGGGCGCCGATCCCCTATGGCTACACCTTC,CASSVDSYGAPIPYGYTF
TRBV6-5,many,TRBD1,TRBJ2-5,TGTGCCAGCAGTTACGGGACAGGCCAAGAGACCCAGTACTTC,CASSYGTGQETQYF
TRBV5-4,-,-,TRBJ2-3,TGTGCCAGCAGCCACCTGTTAGATACGCAGTATTTT,CASSHLLDTQYF
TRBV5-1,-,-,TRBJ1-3,TGCGCCAGCATGCCAGGTATCTCTGGAAACACCATATATTTT,CASMPGISGNTIYF